These 9 T cell receptor beta chains were sequenced from one sample in a study of blood T cell repertoires in COVID-19. This table comes from immunoSEQ multiplex PCR, and its TCRdb copy is limited to in-frame clones, with some not included. The sample lists some 150,000 clones; 82% were seen once. Sequencing was carried out using peripheral blood. The source is a woman older than 75 with acute or convalescent COVID-19.

The chain combines TRBV7-8 with TRBJ1-5; 8 bases are shared with TRBD1. Looked up from germline, CDR1 is SGHVS and CDR2 is FQNEAQ. V lost 4 bases and J lost 0; bases outside the gene matches: 11. This CDR3 contains 18 residues. In DNA, the CDR3 is TGTGCCAGCAGCTCAGACCCCCGACAGGGGTATAGCAATCAGCCCCAGCATTTT. Translating gives CASSSDPRQGYSNQPQHF.

This clone was seen at least ten times. This chain uses TRBV30 with TRBJ1-2; 8 nucleotides line up with TRBD1. Per the germline V gene, CDR1 is GTSNPN and CDR2 is SVGIG (reference sequence). CDR3 length: 13 residues. J lost 4 bases, V lost 3 bases, and 4 bases had no gene match. The CDR3 coding sequence is TGTGCCTGGAGCCGGGACAGGCCCTATGGCTACACCTTC. Translating it yields CAWSRDRPYGYTF.

The V gene is TRBV5-4, the J gene TRBJ1-1; D uncertain. Trimming pared 5 bases from V and 1 base from J, leaving 9 bases between. The CDR3 sequence is 13 residues long. Germline assignment: CDR1 SGHNT and CDR2 YYREEE (reference sequence). CDR3 bases: TGTGCCAGCAGATTACAGACGAACACTGAAGCTTTCTTT. As protein: CASRLQTNTEAFF.

This chain uses TRBV5-8 with TRBJ2-7; D not resolved. There are 11 residues in the CDR3. V gave up 0 bases and J gave up 4 bases, with 2 bases separating them. Germline loops: CDR1 SGHTS, CDR2 YDEGEE. This chain's CDR3 is CASSLAYEQYF. CDR3 nucleotides: TGTGCCAGCAGCTTGGCTTACGAGCAGTACTTC.

Here the CDR3 DNA reads TGTGCCAGCAGCTTTCCGGTCGGCGAGCAGTACTTC. Encoded protein: CASSFPVGEQYF. The V and J genes are TRBV5-6 and TRBJ2-7; D gene ambiguous. Germline values: CDR1 SGHDT, CDR2 YYEEEE. This CDR3 is 12 amino acids long. Trimming stripped 2 bases from V and 6 bases from J, with 9 bases between.

The chain has TRBV19 and TRBJ1-5; perhaps TRBD1 as D (6 bases). The V end was cut by 9 bases, the J end by 2 bases, with 17 bases between. Germline lookup yields CDR1 LNHDA and CDR2 SQIVND (reference sequence). The CDR3 consists of 15 residues. CDR3 in amino acids: CASRVGGHRNQPQHF. CDR3 DNA: TGTGCCAGCAGAGTTGGGGGACACCGCAATCAGCCCCAGCATTTT.

The chain carries TRBV5-1 and TRBJ2-3; a weak D match, TRBD2 (5 bases). This CDR3 spans 15 amino acids. Germline V CDR1 and CDR2: SGHRS, YFSETQ. V lost 0 bases and J lost 1, with 9 bases in between. The CDR3 region has the DNA TGCGCCAGCAGCTTGGACGGTAGCGGCACAGATACGCAGTATTTT. Translated, it gives CASSLDGSGTDTQYF. Full variable domain (missing parts from reference TRBV5-1 and TRBJ2-3): KAGVTQTPRYLIKTRGQQVTLSCSPISGHRSVSWYQQTPGQGLQFLFEYFSETQRNKGNFPGRFSGRQFSNSRSEMNVSTLELGDSALYLCASSLDGSGTDTQYFGPGTRLTVL.

The chain uses TRBV27 and TRBJ1-3; no reliable D call. The CDR3 is 15 amino acids. From germline, CDR1 is MNHEY and CDR2 SMNVEV (reference sequence). With 0 bases removed from V and 4 bases from J, the gap between germline ends came to 10 bases. This chain's CDR3 is CASSLSNSYGNTIYF. CDR3 DNA sequence: TGTGCCAGCAGTTTATCGAACAGCTACGGAAACACCATATATTTT.

The sample holds one count of this clone. J is TRBJ1-6 and V is TRBV11-2; D unresolved. Trimming shortened V by 1 base and J by 8 bases, and 12 bases separated the two germline ends. From germline, CDR1 is SGHAT and CDR2 FQNNGV. The length of the CDR3 is 15 residues. The CDR3 region has the DNA TGTGCCAGCAGCTTAGCCCTAGGAGAATATTCACCCCTCCACTTT. It is translated as CASSLALGEYSPLHF.